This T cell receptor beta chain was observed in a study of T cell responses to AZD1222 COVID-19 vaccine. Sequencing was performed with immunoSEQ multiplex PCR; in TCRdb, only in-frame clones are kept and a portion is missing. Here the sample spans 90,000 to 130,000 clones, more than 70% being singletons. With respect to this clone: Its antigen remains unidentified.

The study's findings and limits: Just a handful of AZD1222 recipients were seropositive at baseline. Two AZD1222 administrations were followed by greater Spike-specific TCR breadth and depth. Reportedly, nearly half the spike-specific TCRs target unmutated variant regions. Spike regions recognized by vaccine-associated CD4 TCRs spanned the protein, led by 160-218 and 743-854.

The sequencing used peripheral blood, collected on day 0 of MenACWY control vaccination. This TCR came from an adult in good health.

The CDR3 DNA is TGTGCCATCAGGCAGGGGACAGCTTCACCCCTCCACTTT. Translated: CAIRQGTASPLHF. This rearrangement joins TRBV10-3 to TRBJ1-6; 7 positions match TRBD1. CDR3 length equals 13 residues. Germline CDR1 reads ENHRY; CDR2 reads SYGVKD. V shed 6 bases and J 9 bases; nucleotides not matched to a gene: 5.